This is a list of T cell receptor beta chains from one sample in a study of T cells after yellow fever vaccination. MiXCR, applied by TCRdb to the 5' RACE reads, yields one record per CDR3 protein. The sample lists roughly 160,000 distinct CDR3 sequences, approximately 9.7% occurring once. Here the sequenced sample was CD8+ T cells sorted from PBMCs, taken 45 days after the yellow fever booster vaccination. The origin of the receptors is a man between 18 and 29 years old who received the YFV17D yellow fever vaccine. Each CDR3 is given with its conserved first and last residue. Each record gives: D gene, clone size, J gene, V gene, CDR3 protein, CDR3 DNA. A D gene is named only where the DNA matches it firmly. Only some rows state a clone size, as once, few, many or a class for expanded clones.

d_gene: .; abundance: few; j_gene: TRBJ1-2; v_gene: TRBV12-3/TRBV12-4; CDR3aa: CASTLRGFNYGYTF; CDR3nt: TGTGCCAGCACCCTCCGAGGATTCAACTATGGCTACACCTTC
d_gene: .; abundance: .; j_gene: TRBJ1-1; v_gene: TRBV23-1; CDR3aa: CASSLNGGLTGDTEAFF; CDR3nt: TGCGCCAGCAGTCTAAACGGGGGCCTAACCGGGGACACTGAAGCTTTCTTT
d_gene: .; abundance: .; j_gene: TRBJ2-5; v_gene: TRBV20-1; CDR3aa: CSATRQLYQETQYF; CDR3nt: TGCAGTGCTACCCGACAGCTGTACCAAGAGACCCAGTACTTC
d_gene: .; abundance: .; j_gene: TRBJ1-3; v_gene: TRBV20-1; CDR3aa: CSAALGRRGNTIYF; CDR3nt: TGCAGTGCTGCCCTCGGGAGGCGAGGAAACACCATATATTTT
d_gene: .; abundance: few; j_gene: TRBJ2-2; v_gene: TRBV29-1; CDR3aa: CSVEVDNRNTGELFF; CDR3nt: TGCAGCGTTGAGGTGGACAATCGGAACACCGGGGAGCTGTTTTTT
d_gene: .; abundance: few; j_gene: TRBJ1-2; v_gene: TRBV6-6; CDR3aa: CATPDINYGYTF; CDR3nt: TGTGCCACCCCGGACATTAACTATGGCTACACCTTC
d_gene: .; abundance: .; j_gene: TRBJ2-1; v_gene: TRBV19; CDR3aa: CASSIAYRVDEQFF; CDR3nt: TGTGCCAGTAGTATAGCTTACAGGGTGGATGAGCAGTTCTTC
d_gene: TRBD2; abundance: few; j_gene: TRBJ2-1; v_gene: TRBV15; CDR3aa: CATSRGGGDNEQFF; CDR3nt: TGTGCCACCAGCAGAGGCGGGGGGGACAATGAGCAGTTCTTC
d_gene: .; abundance: .; j_gene: TRBJ1-1; v_gene: TRBV6-2/TRBV6-3; CDR3aa: CASSTGGPEAFF; CDR3nt: TGTGCCAGCAGTACAGGAGGTCCTGAAGCTTTCTTT
d_gene: .; abundance: .; j_gene: TRBJ2-7; v_gene: TRBV6-5; CDR3aa: CATRGTSYEQYF; CDR3nt: TGTGCCACTCGGGGGACCTCCTACGAGCAGTACTTC
d_gene: .; abundance: few; j_gene: TRBJ2-1; v_gene: TRBV20-1; CDR3aa: CSARGWGNEQFF; CDR3nt: TGCAGTGCTAGAGGGTGGGGCAATGAGCAGTTCTTC
d_gene: .; abundance: .; j_gene: TRBJ2-2; v_gene: TRBV6-5; CDR3aa: CASSYSGNTGELFF; CDR3nt: TGTGCCAGCAGTTACTCGGGGAACACCGGGGAGCTGTTTTTT
d_gene: .; abundance: .; j_gene: TRBJ1-1; v_gene: TRBV4-1; CDR3aa: CASSQGPREDYTEAFF; CDR3nt: TGCGCCAGCAGCCAAGGGCCCAGGGAGGATTACACTGAAGCTTTCTTT
d_gene: .; abundance: few; j_gene: TRBJ2-3; v_gene: TRBV9; CDR3aa: CASSPENTDTQYF; CDR3nt: TGTGCCAGCAGCCCCGAGAACACAGATACGCAGTATTTT
d_gene: .; abundance: .; j_gene: TRBJ1-1; v_gene: TRBV9; CDR3aa: CASSVEGETEAFF; CDR3nt: TGTGCCAGCAGCGTAGAAGGGGAGACTGAAGCTTTCTTT
d_gene: TRBD1; abundance: .; j_gene: TRBJ1-2; v_gene: TRBV6-6; CDR3aa: CASTEGGAGYTF; CDR3nt: TGTGCCAGCACCGAAGGGGGCGCGGGCTACACCTTC
d_gene: .; abundance: many; j_gene: TRBJ1-1; v_gene: TRBV7-9; CDR3aa: CASSLGVTEAFF; CDR3nt: TGTGCCAGCAGCTTAGGGGTAACTGAAGCTTTCTTT
d_gene: .; abundance: .; j_gene: TRBJ2-7; v_gene: TRBV5-4; CDR3aa: CASRFGPGAGEQYF; CDR3nt: TGTGCCAGCAGATTCGGCCCAGGGGCCGGCGAGCAGTACTTC
d_gene: .; abundance: few; j_gene: TRBJ2-1; v_gene: TRBV7-7; CDR3aa: CASSSSPASYNEQFF; CDR3nt: TGTGCCAGCAGCTCCTCCCCGGCCTCCTACAATGAGCAGTTCTTC
d_gene: TRBD1; abundance: .; j_gene: TRBJ1-5; v_gene: TRBV27; CDR3aa: CASSNRGQGVQPQHF; CDR3nt: TGTGCCAGCAGTAACCGGGGACAGGGGGTTCAGCCCCAGCATTTT
d_gene: .; abundance: many; j_gene: TRBJ1-1; v_gene: TRBV27; CDR3aa: CASSFRGNTEAFF; CDR3nt: TGTGCCAGCAGCTTCAGGGGGAACACTGAAGCTTTCTTT
d_gene: .; abundance: many; j_gene: TRBJ1-4; v_gene: TRBV18; CDR3aa: CASSKRGYEKLFF; CDR3nt: TGTGCCAGCTCAAAAAGAGGGTACGAAAAACTGTTTTTT
d_gene: .; abundance: .; j_gene: TRBJ1-5; v_gene: TRBV6-5; CDR3aa: CASCEGPRGPQHF; CDR3nt: TGTGCCAGCTGCGAGGGACCGCGGGGGCCCCAGCATTTT
d_gene: TRBD1; abundance: few; j_gene: TRBJ1-1; v_gene: TRBV29-1; CDR3aa: CSVEVWGDRGSWTEAFF; CDR3nt: TGCAGCGTTGAGGTTTGGGGCGACAGGGGAAGTTGGACTGAAGCTTTCTTT
d_gene: TRBD2; abundance: many; j_gene: TRBJ2-1; v_gene: TRBV10-3; CDR3aa: CAIGELAGAYSSYNEQFF; CDR3nt: TGTGCCATCGGGGAGCTAGCGGGGGCCTACAGCTCCTACAATGAGCAGTTCTTC
d_gene: TRBD1; abundance: .; j_gene: TRBJ1-1; v_gene: TRBV29-1; CDR3aa: CSVDIPGQGTAAFF; CDR3nt: TGCAGCGTCGACATCCCGGGACAGGGGACTGCTGCTTTCTTT
d_gene: TRBD1; abundance: many; j_gene: TRBJ2-5; v_gene: TRBV25-1; CDR3aa: CASSEYSGGGETQYF; CDR3nt: TGTGCCAGCAGTGAATATTCAGGGGGTGGGGAGACCCAGTACTTC
d_gene: TRBD1; abundance: .; j_gene: TRBJ1-2; v_gene: TRBV5-4; CDR3aa: CASSLVGTGTLHYGYTF; CDR3nt: TGTGCCAGCAGCTTGGTCGGGACAGGGACTTTACACTATGGCTACACCTTC
d_gene: .; abundance: few; j_gene: TRBJ1-3; v_gene: TRBV7-9; CDR3aa: CASERPGLGNTIYF; CDR3nt: TGTGCCAGCGAGCGTCCCGGGCTAGGAAACACCATATATTTT